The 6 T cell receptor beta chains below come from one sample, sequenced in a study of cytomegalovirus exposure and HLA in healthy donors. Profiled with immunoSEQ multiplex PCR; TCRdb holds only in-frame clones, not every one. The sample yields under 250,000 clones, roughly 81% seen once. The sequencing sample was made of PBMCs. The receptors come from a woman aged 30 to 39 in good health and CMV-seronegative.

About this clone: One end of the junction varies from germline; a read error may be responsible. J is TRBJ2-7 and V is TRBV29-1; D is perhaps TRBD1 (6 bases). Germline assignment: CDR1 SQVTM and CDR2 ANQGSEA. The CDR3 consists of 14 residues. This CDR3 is CSGKEGVWSSEQYF. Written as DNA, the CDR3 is TGCAGCGGAAAAGAGGGGGTCTGGTCCTCCGAGCAGTACTTC.

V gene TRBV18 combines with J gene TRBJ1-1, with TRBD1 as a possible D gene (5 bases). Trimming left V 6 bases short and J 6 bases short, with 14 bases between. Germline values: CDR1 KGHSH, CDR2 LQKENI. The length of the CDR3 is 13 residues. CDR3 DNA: TGTGCCAGCTCTAGGGGCAGGGTGGCTGAAGCTTTCTTT. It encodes CASSRGRVAEAFF.

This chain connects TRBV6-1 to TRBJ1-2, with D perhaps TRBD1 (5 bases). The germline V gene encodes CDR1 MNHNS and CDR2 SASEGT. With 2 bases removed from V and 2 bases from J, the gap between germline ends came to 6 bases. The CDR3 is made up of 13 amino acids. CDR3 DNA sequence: TGTGCCAGCAGTGAATCAGGGAACTATGGCTACACCTTC. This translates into CASSESGNYGYTF.

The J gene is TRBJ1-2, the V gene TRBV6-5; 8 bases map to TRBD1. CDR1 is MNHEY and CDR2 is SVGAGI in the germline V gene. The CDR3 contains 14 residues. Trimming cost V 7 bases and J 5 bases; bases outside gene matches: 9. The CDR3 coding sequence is TGTGCCAGCACCAGGACAGGGCGACGGTATGGCTACACCTTC. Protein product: CASTRTGRRYGYTF.

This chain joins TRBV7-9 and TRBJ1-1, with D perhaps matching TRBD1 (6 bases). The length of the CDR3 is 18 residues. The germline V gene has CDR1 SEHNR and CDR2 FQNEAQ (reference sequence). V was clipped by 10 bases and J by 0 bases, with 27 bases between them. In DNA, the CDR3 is TGTGCCATCGAACATAGTCTGTTGGGAGGGGGAATGAACACTGAAGCTTTCTTT. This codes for CAIEHSLLGGGMNTEAFF.

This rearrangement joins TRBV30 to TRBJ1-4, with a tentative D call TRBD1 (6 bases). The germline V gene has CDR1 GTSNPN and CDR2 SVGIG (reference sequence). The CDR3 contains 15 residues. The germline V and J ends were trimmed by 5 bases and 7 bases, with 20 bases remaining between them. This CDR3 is CAWAASGTIGEKLFF. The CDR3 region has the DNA TGTGCCTGGGCCGCCTCGGGGACAATTGGTGAAAAACTGTTTTTT.